A selection of T cell receptor beta chains follows, all from one sample in a study of blood T cell repertoires in COVID-19. Sequencing used immunoSEQ multiplex PCR; TCRdb keeps in-frame clones, though not all of them. Here the sample spans 15,000 to 20,000 clones, 87% being singletons. Sequencing input: peripheral blood. These receptor sequences come from a human donor with active COVID-19. The donor label of this sample is uncertain. Each CDR3 is given with its conserved first and last residue. A D gene is named only where the DNA matches it firmly.

D gene: -
V gene: TRBV2
J gene: TRBJ2-7
CDR3 protein: CASLPRAGNFYEQYF
CDR3 DNA: TGTGCCAGCCTCCCTCGGGCGGGTAATTTCTACGAGCAGTACTTC

D gene: -
V gene: TRBV6-5
J gene: TRBJ1-1
CDR3 protein: CASTEYIRTGYAFF
CDR3 DNA: TGTGCCAGCACGGAATATATTCGCACAGGGTACGCTTTCTTT

D gene: TRBD1
V gene: TRBV7-2
J gene: TRBJ2-2
CDR3 protein: CASRPTGGWNTGELFF
CDR3 DNA: TGTGCCAGCAGACCTACAGGGGGGTGGAACACCGGGGAGCTGTTTTTT

D gene: TRBD1
V gene: TRBV7-8
J gene: TRBJ1-6
CDR3 protein: CASSLALRDRANSPLHF
CDR3 DNA: TGTGCCAGCAGCTTAGCGCTTCGGGACAGGGCTAATTCACCCCTCCACTTT

D gene: TRBD2
V gene: TRBV6-5
J gene: TRBJ2-1
CDR3 protein: CASSQDGRSYNEQFF
CDR3 DNA: TGTGCCAGCAGCCAAGACGGGAGGTCCTACAATGAGCAGTTCTTC

D gene: TRBD2
V gene: TRBV5-1
J gene: TRBJ2-7
CDR3 protein: CASSLESSGSVSSYEQYF
CDR3 DNA: TGCGCCAGCAGCTTGGAGTCTAGCGGGAGTGTCAGCTCCTACGAGCAGTACTTC

D gene: TRBD2
V gene: TRBV19
J gene: TRBJ2-3
CDR3 protein: CASSLGTNGLDTQYF
CDR3 DNA: TGTGCCAGTAGCCTCGGGACTAACGGGTTGGATACGCAGTATTTT

D gene: -
V gene: TRBV2
J gene: TRBJ1-4
CDR3 protein: CASGKTRETGEKLFF
CDR3 DNA: TGTGCCAGCGGGAAAACGAGGGAGACAGGAGAAAAACTGTTTTTT

D gene: -
V gene: TRBV29-1
J gene: TRBJ1-2
CDR3 protein: CSVGAQENYGYTF
CDR3 DNA: TGCAGCGTTGGGGCGCAGGAAAACTATGGCTACACCTTC

D gene: -
V gene: TRBV5-1
J gene: TRBJ2-3
CDR3 protein: CASSFTGSHTDTQYF
CDR3 DNA: TGCGCCAGCAGCTTCACAGGGTCCCACACAGATACGCAGTATTTT

D gene: -
V gene: TRBV9
J gene: TRBJ2-3
CDR3 protein: CASSPDMEPYTQYF
CDR3 DNA: TGTGCCAGCAGCCCCGACATGGAACCGTATACGCAGTATTTT

D gene: TRBD2
V gene: TRBV19
J gene: TRBJ2-5
CDR3 protein: CASSIDLTSGSYF
CDR3 DNA: TGTGCCAGTAGTATAGATCTAACTAGCGGATCGTACTTC

D gene: TRBD2
V gene: TRBV14
J gene: TRBJ2-3
CDR3 protein: CASSQGTSGRGSTQYF
CDR3 DNA: TGTGCCAGCAGCCAAGGGACTAGCGGGAGAGGGAGTACGCAGTATTTT